The 14 T cell receptor beta chains reported below all come from one sample, sequenced in a study of shared clonotypes between healthy human individuals. Clones were sequenced by immunoSEQ multiplex PCR, and TCRdb holds only the in-frame ones, with some missing. The data hold around 700,000 clones, with 72% observed a single time. The source material was memory CD4+ T cells sorted from blood. This sample's subset: CD45RA-negative fraction. The receptors here all came from a young woman in good health.

This rearrangement joins TRBV7-9 to TRBJ2-3, with unresolved D. Trimming shortened V by 3 bases and J by 1 base, and 8 bases separated the two germline ends. Looked up from germline, CDR1 is SEHNR and CDR2 is FQNEAQ (reference sequence). This CDR3 is built from 14 residues. The CDR3 sequence: CASSFRQGTDTQYF. The CDR3 nucleotides read TGTGCCAGCAGCTTCCGGCAGGGCACAGATACGCAGTATTTT.

The chain recombines TRBV11-2 with TRBJ2-4; weak D call: TRBD2 (6 bases). V shed 0 bases and J shed 2 bases, with 14 bases lying between them. Per germline, CDR1 SGHAT and CDR2 FQNNGV. The CDR3 has 17 residues. The CDR3 is CASSLDRKRDSKNIQYF. The CDR3 DNA reads TGTGCCAGCAGCTTAGACCGGAAACGGGACTCCAAAAACATTCAGTACTTC.

The genes are TRBV27 and TRBJ2-5, with D possibly called TRBD1 or TRBD2 (5 bases each). The germline V and J ends were trimmed by 3 bases and 5 bases, with 10 bases remaining between them. The CDR3 runs to 13 residues. Germline V gene data show CDR1 as MNHEY and CDR2 as SMNVEV (reference sequence). The CDR3 protein is CASSFRGRETQYF. DNA for the CDR3: TGTGCCAGCAGTTTCCGGGGCCGGGAGACCCAGTACTTC.

This clone was found a few times. The genes are TRBV7-9 and TRBJ2-2; 14 bases fit TRBD2. The junction had 11 bases not matched to a gene; V was cut back by 2 bases and J by 6 bases. This CDR3 is 19 amino acids long. Germline assignment: CDR1 SEHNR and CDR2 FQNEAQ (reference sequence). CDR3 in amino acids: CASSLPVGLAGVMAGELFF. CDR3 DNA: TGTGCCAGCAGCTTACCCGTGGGACTAGCGGGAGTAATGGCCGGGGAGCTGTTTTTT. The whole variable domain, filled in from reference TRBV7-9 and TRBJ2-2, reads DTGVSQNPRHKITKRGQNVTFRCDPISEHNRLYWYRQTLGQGPEFLTYFQNEAQLEKSRLLSDRFSAERPKGSFSTLEIQRTEQGDSAMYLCASSLPVGLAGVMAGELFFGEGSRLTVL.

The chain links TRBV4-1 to TRBJ1-2; 8 bases line up with TRBD1. Germline CDR1 is MGHRA and CDR2 is YSYEKL. This CDR3 spans 15 amino acids. The V gene end was trimmed by 0 bases and the J gene end by 2 bases; junction bases not matched to a gene: 2. CDR3 sequence reads: CASSQDRQGNYGYTF. Written as DNA, the CDR3 is TGCGCCAGCAGCCAAGATCGACAGGGGAACTATGGCTACACCTTC.

The chain employs TRBV11-2 and TRBJ2-5; the D is unclear. Trimming removed 5 bases at V and 4 bases at J, with 11 bases between. The CDR3 contains 13 residues. Germline V gene data show CDR1 as SGHAT and CDR2 as FQNNGV. In nucleotides, the CDR3 is TGTGCCAGCAGCGACCGGGTCCGAGAGACCCAGTACTTC. This encodes CASSDRVRETQYF.

The CDR3 is CASSISVSNTQYF. The CDR3 coding sequence is TGTGCCAGTAGTATCTCTGTTTCAAATACGCAGTATTTT. V usage is TRBV19 and J usage is TRBJ2-3; D ambiguous. This CDR3 spans 13 amino acids. Germline loops: CDR1 LNHDA, CDR2 SQIVND (reference sequence). V lost 3 bases to trimming and J lost 7 bases, with 11 bases between them.

The J gene is TRBJ1-1, the V gene TRBV20-1; no definite D call. Germline CDR1 DFQATT, CDR2 SNEGSKA (reference sequence). The CDR3 runs 11 residues. Trimming took off 2 bases at V and 7 bases at J, with 8 bases between the two ends. The DNA for the CDR3 is TGCAGTGCTAGATGGAAGTATGAAGCTTTCTTT. Residues: CSARWKYEAFF.

This clone was picked up one time. CDR3 loop: CASSESGLAGRETQYF. The CDR3 DNA reads TGTGCCAGCAGTGAATCGGGACTAGCGGGAAGGGAGACCCAGTACTTC. V gene TRBV2 combines with J gene TRBJ2-5; TRBD2 matches at 13 bases. Losses at the gene ends were 2 bases for V and 5 bases for J; bases not matched to a gene: 5. Germline values: CDR1 SNHLY, CDR2 FYNNEI. This CDR3 is built from 16 residues.

The rearrangement joins TRBV11-2 to TRBJ2-7; a weak D match, TRBD1 (6 bases). The germline V gene has CDR1 SGHAT and CDR2 FQNNGV. Trimming removed 5 bases from V and 6 bases from J, with 14 bases in between. The CDR3 runs to 13 residues. CDR3 bases: TGTGCCAGCAGCCCCCGGGCAGGGGCCGAGCAGTACTTC. Encoded protein: CASSPRAGAEQYF. Full variable domain (missing parts from reference TRBV11-2 and TRBJ2-7): EAGVAQSPRYKIIEKRQSVAFWCNPISGHATLYWYQQILGQGPKLLIQFQNNGVVDDSQLPKDRFSAERLKGVDSTLKIQPAKLEDSAVYLCASSPRAGAEQYFGPGTRLTVT.

The chain combines TRBV28 with TRBJ1-5; D not certain. The CDR3 is 15 residues long. The germline gives CDR1 MDHEN, CDR2 SYDVKM. The V end was cut by 1 base, the J end by 5 bases, with 12 bases between. As DNA, the CDR3 is TGTGCCAGCAGTTTATTTCGGGGAGGCGATCAGCCCCAGCATTTT. It translates to CASSLFRGGDQPQHF.

The rearrangement joins TRBV4-1 to TRBJ2-7, with 8 positions matching TRBD2. This CDR3 is 15 amino acids long. CDR1 and CDR2 (germline): MGHRA, YSYEKL. The V gene end was trimmed by 6 bases and the J gene end by 2 bases; junction bases not matched to a gene: 9. The CDR3 DNA follows: TGCGCCAGCAGGGTGAGCGGGAGAATCACCTACGAGCAGTACTTC. This encodes CASRVSGRITYEQYF.

This clone showed up just a few times. The gene calls are TRBV9 and TRBJ2-3, with no clear D. V was clipped by 0 bases and J by 5 bases, with 10 bases between them. This CDR3 contains 14 residues. Germline V gene lookup returns CDR1 SGDLS and CDR2 YYNGEE. The CDR3 nucleotides are TGTGCCAGCAGCGTAGTCTCTGTCAGAGATACGCAGTATTTT. Its translation: CASSVVSVRDTQYF.

As to this clone: The identical CDR3 is also encoded by other nucleotide sequences in the sample. This chain's CDR3 is CASSPQRDSYNEQFF. The CDR3 DNA follows: TGTGCCAGCAGCCCCCAGCGGGACAGTTACAATGAGCAGTTCTTC. The genes are TRBV7-3 and TRBJ2-1; TRBD1 or TRBD2 may be the D gene (7 bases each). Germline lookup yields CDR1 SGHTA and CDR2 FQGTGA. The V end was cut by 5 bases, the J end by 4 bases, with 15 bases between. CDR3 length: 15 residues.